This is a list of T cell receptor beta chains from one sample in a study of naive CD8 T cells in extremely preterm neonates. TCRdb's copy holds only in-frame clones and misses some; the assay was immunoSEQ multiplex PCR. The sample has fewer than 6,500 clones, about 97% seen once. Material: naive CD8+ T cells from blood. All receptors derive from a human donor in good health. The CDR3 runs from the conserved cysteine through the conserved F or W. The order of the fields is V gene, D gene, J gene, clone size, CDR3 protein, CDR3 DNA. The D gene is left open where the match is weak. Rows give clone size only sometimes, using once, few, many, or a class for an expanded clone.

>TRBV9|TRBD1|TRBJ2-7|NA
CASSVEQGSYEQYF
TGTGCCAGCAGCGTAGAACAGGGGTCCTACGAGCAGTACTTC
>TRBV11-1|NA|TRBJ1-1|NA
CASSLGFLGHQNTEAFF
TGTGCCAGCAGCTTAGGTTTTTTGGGACATCAGAACACTGAAGCTTTCTTT
>TRBV4-1|TRBD2|TRBJ2-5|NA
CASSQESGMRETQYF
TGCGCCAGCAGCCAAGAGAGCGGGATGAGGGAGACCCAGTACTTC
>TRBV18|NA|TRBJ2-2|NA
CASSPPGRRQLTGELFF
TGTGCCAGCTCACCTCCAGGTCGTCGGCAACTCACCGGGGAGCTGTTTTTT
>TRBV29-1|TRBD2|TRBJ2-1|NA
CSVEHRNGRAFRNNEQFF
TGCAGCGTTGAACACCGCAACGGGAGGGCCTTTAGGAACAATGAGCAGTTCTTC
>TRBV20-1|NA|TRBJ1-1|NA
CSASRYTEAFF
TGCAGTGCTAGCAGGTACACTGAAGCTTTCTTT
>TRBV19|TRBD1|TRBJ1-5|NA
CASTRQGNSNQPQHF
TGTGCCAGTACCCGACAGGGGAATAGCAATCAGCCCCAGCATTTT
>TRBV6-1|TRBD1|TRBJ1-1|NA
CASRTGVGATTEAFF
TGTGCCAGCAGAACAGGGGTAGGGGCAACCACTGAAGCTTTCTTT
>TRBV4-1|NA|TRBJ2-7|few
CASSQGLAYEQYF
TGCGCCAGCAGCCAAGGGTTAGCGTACGAGCAGTACTTC
>TRBV11-3|TRBD1|TRBJ2-6|NA
CASSSFTGAGANVLTF
TGTGCCAGCAGCTCGTTTACAGGGGCTGGGGCCAACGTCCTGACTTTC
>TRBV5-4|TRBD1|TRBJ2-7|NA
CASSPVNRGHPYEQYF
TGTGCCAGCAGCCCGGTGAACAGGGGCCACCCCTACGAGCAGTACTTC
>TRBV9|TRBD2|TRBJ2-7|NA
CASSVRDYSYEQYF
TGTGCCAGCAGCGTCCGGGACTACTCCTACGAGCAGTACTTC
>TRBV4-1|NA|TRBJ2-1|NA
CASSPSLSNEQFF
TGCGCCAGCAGCCCTTCCCTAAGCAATGAGCAGTTCTTC
>TRBV9|NA|TRBJ1-1|NA
CASSAPGRYAEAFF
TGTGCCAGCAGCGCCCCCGGGAGATACGCTGAAGCTTTCTTT
>TRBV27|TRBD2|TRBJ2-3|NA
CASSLTGTSGRALTDTQYF
TGTGCCAGCAGCCTGACCGGGACTAGCGGGAGAGCGTTAACAGATACGCAGTATTTT
>TRBV4-1|TRBD2|TRBJ2-7|NA
CASSQEAGVGYEQYF
TGCGCCAGCAGCCAAGAGGCGGGAGTGGGATACGAGCAGTACTTC
>TRBV2|TRBD2|TRBJ2-2|NA
CASSTGDLAGGNTGELFF
TGTGCCAGCAGCACAGGGGATCTAGCGGGAGGGAACACCGGGGAGCTGTTTTTT
>TRBV7-6|NA|TRBJ2-7|NA
CASSLVGESYEQYF
TGTGCCAGCAGTTTGGTCGGAGAGTCCTACGAGCAGTACTTC
>TRBV2|TRBD2|TRBJ2-1|NA
CASILSGEPYNEQFF
TGTGCCAGCATCTTAAGCGGGGAGCCCTACAATGAGCAGTTCTTC
>TRBV4-1|NA|TRBJ1-1|NA
CASSYGTQNTEAFF
TGCGCCAGCAGCTATGGGACACAGAACACTGAAGCTTTCTTT
>TRBV19|NA|TRBJ1-6|NA
CAAGASHSSYNSPLHF
TGTGCCGCGGGGGCCAGTCACAGCTCCTATAATTCACCCCTCCACTTT
>TRBV27|TRBD2|TRBJ2-3|NA
CASSSEGGLAGGPGTDTQYF
TGTGCCAGCAGTTCCGAGGGCGGACTAGCGGGAGGGCCGGGCACAGATACGCAGTATTTT
>TRBV13|TRBD2|TRBJ2-1|NA
CASSPGTSIEQFF
TGTGCCAGCAGCCCCGGGACTAGCATTGAGCAGTTCTTC
>TRBV5-1|NA|TRBJ1-1|NA
CASTNGGTEAFF
TGCGCCAGCACTAACGGAGGCACTGAAGCTTTCTTT
>TRBV28|TRBD1|TRBJ1-1|NA
CASTPQGTNTEAFF
TGTGCCAGCACCCCACAGGGGACGAACACTGAAGCTTTCTTT
>TRBV6-5|NA|TRBJ2-7|NA
CASSEGGTDEQYF
TGTGCCAGCAGTGAGGGCGGAACAGACGAGCAGTACTTC
>TRBV19|TRBD1|TRBJ1-2|NA
CASSMTGILSYTF
TGTGCCAGTAGTATGACAGGGATTTTGAGCTACACCTTC
>TRBV9|TRBD2|TRBJ2-1|NA
CASSAGTSGSNEQFF
TGTGCCAGCAGCGCGGGGACTAGCGGGAGCAATGAGCAGTTCTTC